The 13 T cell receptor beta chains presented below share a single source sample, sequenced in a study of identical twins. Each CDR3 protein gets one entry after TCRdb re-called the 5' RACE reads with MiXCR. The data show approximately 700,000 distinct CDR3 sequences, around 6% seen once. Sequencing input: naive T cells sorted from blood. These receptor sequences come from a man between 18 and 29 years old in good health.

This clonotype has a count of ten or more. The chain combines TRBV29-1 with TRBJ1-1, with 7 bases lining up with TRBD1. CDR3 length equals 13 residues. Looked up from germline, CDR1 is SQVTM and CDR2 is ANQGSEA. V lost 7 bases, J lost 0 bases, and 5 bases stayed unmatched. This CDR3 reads CSAEGQMNTEAFF. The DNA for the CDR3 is TGCAGCGCCGAGGGACAGATGAACACTGAAGCTTTCTTT.

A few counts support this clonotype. CDR3 sequence (DNA): TGTGCCAGCAGCTCAGGACAAGGTGGGGCCAACGTCCTGACTTTC. Its protein is CASSSGQGGANVLTF. The genes are TRBV9 and TRBJ2-6; D is perhaps TRBD1 (5 bases). V gave up 4 bases and J gave up 3 bases, with 11 bases separating them. The CDR3 has 15 amino acids. Germline CDR1 is SGDLS and CDR2 is YYNGEE.

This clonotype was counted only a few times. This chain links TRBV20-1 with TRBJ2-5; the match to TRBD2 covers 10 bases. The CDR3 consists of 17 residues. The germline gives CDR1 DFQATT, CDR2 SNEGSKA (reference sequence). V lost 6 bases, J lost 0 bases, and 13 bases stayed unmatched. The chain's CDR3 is CSARGLAGAQYQETQYF. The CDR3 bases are TGCAGTGCAAGGGGGCTAGCGGGGGCTCAGTACCAAGAGACCCAGTACTTC.

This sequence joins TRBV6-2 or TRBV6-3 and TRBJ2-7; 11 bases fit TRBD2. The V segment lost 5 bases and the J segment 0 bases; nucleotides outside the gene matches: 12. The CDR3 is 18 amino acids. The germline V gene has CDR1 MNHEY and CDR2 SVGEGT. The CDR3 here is CASSAWRLAGISSYEQYF. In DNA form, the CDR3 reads TGTGCCAGCAGTGCCTGGAGACTAGCGGGAATTAGCTCCTACGAGCAGTACTTC.

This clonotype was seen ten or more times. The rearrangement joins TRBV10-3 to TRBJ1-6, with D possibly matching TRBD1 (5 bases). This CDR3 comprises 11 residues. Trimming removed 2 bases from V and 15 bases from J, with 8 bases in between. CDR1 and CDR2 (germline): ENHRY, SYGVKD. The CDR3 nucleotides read TGTGCCATCAGTGAGGGGAGGGGCCTCCACTTT. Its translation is CAISEGRGLHF.

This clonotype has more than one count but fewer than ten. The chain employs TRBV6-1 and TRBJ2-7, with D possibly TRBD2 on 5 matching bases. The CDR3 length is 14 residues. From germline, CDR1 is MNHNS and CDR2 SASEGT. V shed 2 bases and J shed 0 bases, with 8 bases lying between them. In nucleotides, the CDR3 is TGTGCCAGCAGTGAACCGGGGAGCTCCTACGAGCAGTACGTC. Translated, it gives CASSEPGSSYEQYV.

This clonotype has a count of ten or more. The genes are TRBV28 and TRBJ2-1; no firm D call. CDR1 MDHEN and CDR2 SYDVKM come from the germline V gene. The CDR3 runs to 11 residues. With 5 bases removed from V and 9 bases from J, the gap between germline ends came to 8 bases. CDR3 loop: CASSPWGEQFF. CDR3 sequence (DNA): TGTGCCAGCAGTCCCTGGGGTGAGCAGTTCTTC.

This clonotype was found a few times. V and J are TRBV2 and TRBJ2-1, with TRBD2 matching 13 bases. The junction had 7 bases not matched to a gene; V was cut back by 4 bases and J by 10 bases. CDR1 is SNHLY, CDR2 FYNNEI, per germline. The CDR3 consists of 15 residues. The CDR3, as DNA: TGTGCCAGCAGTGGGGGACTAGCGGGGTCGAGGGAGCAGTTCTTC. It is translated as CASSGGLAGSREQFF.

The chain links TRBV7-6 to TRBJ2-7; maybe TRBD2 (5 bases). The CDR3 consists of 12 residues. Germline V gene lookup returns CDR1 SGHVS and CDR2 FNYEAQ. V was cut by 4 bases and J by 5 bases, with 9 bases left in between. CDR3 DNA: TGTGCCAGCAGCTCAACTAGTAACGAGCAGTACTTC. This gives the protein CASSSTSNEQYF.

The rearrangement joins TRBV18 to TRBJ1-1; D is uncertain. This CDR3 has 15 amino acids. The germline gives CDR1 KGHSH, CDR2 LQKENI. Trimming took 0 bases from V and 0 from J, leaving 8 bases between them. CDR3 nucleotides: TGTGCCAGCTCACCACCTGGCAGGCTGAACACTGAAGCTTTCTTT. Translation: CASSPPGRLNTEAFF.

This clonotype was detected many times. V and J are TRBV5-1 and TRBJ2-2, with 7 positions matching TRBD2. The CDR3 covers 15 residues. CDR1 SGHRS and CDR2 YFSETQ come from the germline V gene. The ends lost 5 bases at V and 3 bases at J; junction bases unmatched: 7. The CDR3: CASRPGLADTGELFF. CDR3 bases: TGCGCCAGCAGGCCGGGGCTAGCGGACACCGGGGAGCTGTTTTTT.

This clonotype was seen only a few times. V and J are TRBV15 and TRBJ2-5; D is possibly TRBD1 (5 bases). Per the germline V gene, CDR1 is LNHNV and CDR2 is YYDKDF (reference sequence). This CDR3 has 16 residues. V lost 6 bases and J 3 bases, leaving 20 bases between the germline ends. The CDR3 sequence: CATRGLDNLRKETQYF. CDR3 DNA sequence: TGTGCCACCAGGGGCCTGGACAACCTGAGAAAAGAGACCCAGTACTTC. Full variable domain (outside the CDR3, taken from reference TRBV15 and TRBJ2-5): DAMVIQNPRYQVTQFGKPVTLSCSQTLNHNVMYWYQQKSSQAPKLLFHYYDKDFNNEADTPDNFQSRRPNTSFCFLDIRSPGLGDTAMYLCATRGLDNLRKETQYFGPGTRLLVL.

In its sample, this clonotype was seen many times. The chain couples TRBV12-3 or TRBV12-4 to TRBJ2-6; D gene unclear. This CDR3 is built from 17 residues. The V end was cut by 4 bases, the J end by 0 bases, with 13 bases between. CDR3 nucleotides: TGTGCCAGCAGTTCCCTCGCAGATGGCTCTGGGGCCAACGTCCTGACTTTC. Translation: CASSSLADGSGANVLTF.